This TCR beta chain was retrieved from a study of OX40 agonist ivuxolimab in advanced cancers. Germline loops: CDR1 SGHTA, CDR2 FQGTGA. V dropped 5 bases and J dropped 3; count of bases not matched to a gene: 7. This CDR3 comprises 15 residues. The data were produced by immunoSEQ multiplex PCR, yet TCRdb's version contains in-frame clones alone and is incomplete. The data hold approximately 52,000 clones, with roughly 78% observed a single time. Concerning this clone itself: Its specificity is unknown.

Study-wide findings and caveats: By week 6 at 0.1 to 3.0 mg/kg, blood CD4+ and CD8+ T cells had expanded clonally. Relative to CD4+ cells, CD8+ T cells on average had more expanded clones.

The material sequenced was CD4+ or CD8+ T cells sorted from blood, taken in a trial of the OX40 agonist ivuxolimab. This TCR was recovered from an adult with an advanced solid tumor such as melanoma, head and neck, liver or kidney cancer. The V gene is TRBV7-3, the J gene TRBJ2-1; TRBD2 matches at 7 bases. The CDR3 sequence is CASSTSGGHYNEQFF. Written as DNA, the CDR3 is TGTGCCAGCAGCACATCGGGAGGCCACTACAATGAGCAGTTCTTC.